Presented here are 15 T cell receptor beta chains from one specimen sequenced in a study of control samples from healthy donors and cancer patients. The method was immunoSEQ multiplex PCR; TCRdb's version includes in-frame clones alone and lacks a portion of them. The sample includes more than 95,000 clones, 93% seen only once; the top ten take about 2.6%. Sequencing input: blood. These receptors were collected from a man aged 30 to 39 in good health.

The CDR3 bases are TGTGCCAGCAGTTCCCCACCGAATAGCAATCAGCCCCAGCATTTT. It translates to CASSSPPNSNQPQHF. The genes are TRBV6-5 and TRBJ1-5; D is undetermined. Trimming pared 4 bases from V and 0 bases from J, leaving 10 bases between. CDR3 length equals 15 residues. The germline gives CDR1 MNHEY, CDR2 SVGAGI.

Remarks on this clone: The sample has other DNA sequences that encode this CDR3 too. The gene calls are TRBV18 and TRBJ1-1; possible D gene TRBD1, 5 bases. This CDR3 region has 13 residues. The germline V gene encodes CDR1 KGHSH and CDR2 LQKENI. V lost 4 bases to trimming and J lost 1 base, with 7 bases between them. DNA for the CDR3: TGTGCCAGCTCACGTGGGGGGAACACTGAAGCTTTCTTT. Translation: CASSRGGNTEAFF.

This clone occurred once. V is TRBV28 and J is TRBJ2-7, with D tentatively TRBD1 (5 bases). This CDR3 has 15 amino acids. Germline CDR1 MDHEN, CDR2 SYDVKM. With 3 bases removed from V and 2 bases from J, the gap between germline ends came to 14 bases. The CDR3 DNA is TGTGCCAGCAGTTTGCGACAGAGACCCCCCTACGAGCAGTACTTC. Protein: CASSLRQRPPYEQYF. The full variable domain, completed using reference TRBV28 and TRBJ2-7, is DVKVTQSSRYLVKRTGEKVFLECVQDMDHENMFWYRQDPGLGLRLIYFSYDVKMKEKGDIPEGYSVSREKKERFSLILESASTNQTSMYLCASSLRQRPPYEQYFGPGTRLTVT.

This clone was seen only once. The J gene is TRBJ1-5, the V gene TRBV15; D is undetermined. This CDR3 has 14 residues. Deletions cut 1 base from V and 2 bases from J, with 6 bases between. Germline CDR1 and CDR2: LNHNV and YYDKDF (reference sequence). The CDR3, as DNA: TGTGCCACCAGCAGAGGGTCCCGCAATCAGCCCCAGCATTTT. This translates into CATSRGSRNQPQHF.

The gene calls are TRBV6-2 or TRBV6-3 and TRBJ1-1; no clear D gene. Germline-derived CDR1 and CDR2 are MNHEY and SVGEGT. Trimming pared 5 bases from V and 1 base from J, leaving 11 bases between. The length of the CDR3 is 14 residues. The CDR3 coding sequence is TGTGCCAGCAGTCCGACGATCAGGAACACTGAAGCTTTCTTT. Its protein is CASSPTIRNTEAFF.

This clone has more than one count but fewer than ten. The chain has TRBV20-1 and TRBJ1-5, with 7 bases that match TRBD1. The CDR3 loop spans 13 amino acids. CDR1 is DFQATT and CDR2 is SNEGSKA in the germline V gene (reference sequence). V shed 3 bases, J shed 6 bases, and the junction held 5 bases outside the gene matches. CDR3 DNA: TGCAGTGCTAGTTTAGGGGGCGGTCAGCCCCAGCATTTT. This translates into CSASLGGGQPQHF.

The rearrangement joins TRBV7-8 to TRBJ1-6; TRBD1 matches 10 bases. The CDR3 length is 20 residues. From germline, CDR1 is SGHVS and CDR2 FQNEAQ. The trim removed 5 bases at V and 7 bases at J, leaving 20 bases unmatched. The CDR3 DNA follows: TGTGCCAGCAGCCTATGGGGTTGGGACAGGGGTTCGACTTTAAATTCACCCCTCCACTTT. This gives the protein CASSLWGWDRGSTLNSPLHF.

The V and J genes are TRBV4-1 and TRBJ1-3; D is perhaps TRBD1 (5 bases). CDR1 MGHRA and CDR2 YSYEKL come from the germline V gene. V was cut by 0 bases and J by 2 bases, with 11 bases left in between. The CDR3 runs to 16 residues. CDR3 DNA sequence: TGCGCCAGCAGCCAAGAGTGGGGGGGAACTGGAAACACCATATATTTT. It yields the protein CASSQEWGGTGNTIYF.

The CDR3 nucleotides are TGTGCCAGCAGCTTATACCCAGGAACGGGGGGCGAAATTTATGAGCAGTTCTTC. This codes for CASSLYPGTGGEIYEQFF. The chain combines TRBV7-9 with TRBJ2-1; TRBD2 might be the D (7 bases). The V gene lost 2 bases and the J gene lost 8 bases, with 25 bases spanning the gap. The CDR3 runs to 18 residues. Germline V CDR1 and CDR2: SEHNR, FQNEAQ (reference sequence).

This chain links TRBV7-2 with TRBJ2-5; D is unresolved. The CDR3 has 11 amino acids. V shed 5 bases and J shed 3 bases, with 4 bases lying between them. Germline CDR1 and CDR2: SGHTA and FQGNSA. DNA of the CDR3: TGTGCCAGCAGCCTTAAAGAGACCCAGTACTTC. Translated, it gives CASSLKETQYF.

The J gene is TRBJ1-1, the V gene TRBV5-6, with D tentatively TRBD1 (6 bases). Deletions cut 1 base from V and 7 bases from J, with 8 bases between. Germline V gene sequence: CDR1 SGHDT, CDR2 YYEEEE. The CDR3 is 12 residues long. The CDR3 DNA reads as TGTGCCAGCAGCTTGTTACAGGGTGAAGCTTTCTTT. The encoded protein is CASSLLQGEAFF.

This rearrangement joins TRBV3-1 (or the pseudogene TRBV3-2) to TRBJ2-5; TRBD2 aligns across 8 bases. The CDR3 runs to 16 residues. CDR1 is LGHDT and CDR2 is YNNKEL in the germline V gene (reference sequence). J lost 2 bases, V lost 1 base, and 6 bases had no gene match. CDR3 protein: CASSQGVAGTQETQYF. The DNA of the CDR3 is TGTGCCAGCAGCCAAGGGGTAGCGGGGACACAAGAGACCCAGTACTTC.

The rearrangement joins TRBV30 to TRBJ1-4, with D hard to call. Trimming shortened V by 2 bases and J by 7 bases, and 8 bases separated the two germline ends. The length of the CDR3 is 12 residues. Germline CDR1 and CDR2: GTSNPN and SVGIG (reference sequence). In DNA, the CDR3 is TGTGCCTGGAGTCCCACAGCTGAAAAACTGTTTTTT. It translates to CAWSPTAEKLFF.

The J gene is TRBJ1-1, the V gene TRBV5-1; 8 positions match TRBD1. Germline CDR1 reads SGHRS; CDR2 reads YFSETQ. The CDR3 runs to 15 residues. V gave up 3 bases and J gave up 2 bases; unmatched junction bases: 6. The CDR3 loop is CASSYPRGRNTEAFF. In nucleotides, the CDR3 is TGCGCCAGCAGCTACCCCAGGGGGCGCAACACTGAAGCTTTCTTT.

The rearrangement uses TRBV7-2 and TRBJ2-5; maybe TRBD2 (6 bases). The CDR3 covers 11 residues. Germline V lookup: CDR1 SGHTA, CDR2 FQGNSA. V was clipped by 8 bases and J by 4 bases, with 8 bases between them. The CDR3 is CASSGGETQYF. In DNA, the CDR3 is TGTGCCAGCTCCGGGGGAGAGACCCAGTACTTC.